This T cell receptor (beta chain) was documented in a study of neurological immune-mediated disorders. It was by 5'RACE with 10-nucleotide random UMIs that the cDNA was made. TCRdb processed the 5' RACE reads anew with MiXCR; each CDR3 protein has one entry. The data hold approximately 36,000 distinct CDR3 sequences, with around 14% observed a single time. The unsorted libraries originated from 2 million PBMCs kept at -80 C. This clonotype has a handful of counts. The sequence came from a woman aged 50 to 60 with HTLV-1-associated myelopathy (HAM/TSP). Sequenced input: PBMCs.

The CDR3 spells CASRTGQGNYGYTF. The CDR3 DNA reads TGTGCCAGCAGGACAGGACAGGGCAACTATGGCTACACCTTC. The chain carries TRBV7-9 and TRBJ1-2, with 8 bases lining up with TRBD1. The CDR3 runs to 14 residues. Germline trimming cut 6 bases from V and 2 bases from J; bases unmatched to any gene: 5. Germline-derived CDR1 and CDR2 are SEHNR and FQNEAQ (reference sequence).